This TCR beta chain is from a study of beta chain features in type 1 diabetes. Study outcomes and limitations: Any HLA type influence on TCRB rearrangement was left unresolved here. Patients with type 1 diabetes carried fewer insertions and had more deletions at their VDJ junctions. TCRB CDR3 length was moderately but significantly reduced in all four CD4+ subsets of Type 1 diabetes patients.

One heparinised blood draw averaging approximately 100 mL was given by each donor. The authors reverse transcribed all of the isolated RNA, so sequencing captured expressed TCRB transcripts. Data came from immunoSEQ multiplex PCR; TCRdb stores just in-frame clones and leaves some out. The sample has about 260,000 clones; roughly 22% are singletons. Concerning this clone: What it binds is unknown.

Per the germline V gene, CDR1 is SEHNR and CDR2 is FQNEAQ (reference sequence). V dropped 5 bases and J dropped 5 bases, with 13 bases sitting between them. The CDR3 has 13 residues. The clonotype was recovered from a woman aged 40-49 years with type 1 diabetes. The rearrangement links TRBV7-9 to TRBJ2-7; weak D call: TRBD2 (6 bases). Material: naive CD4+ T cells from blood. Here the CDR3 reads CASSLGTLDEQYF. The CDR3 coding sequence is TGTGCCAGCAGCCTAGGGACTCTTGACGAGCAGTACTTC.